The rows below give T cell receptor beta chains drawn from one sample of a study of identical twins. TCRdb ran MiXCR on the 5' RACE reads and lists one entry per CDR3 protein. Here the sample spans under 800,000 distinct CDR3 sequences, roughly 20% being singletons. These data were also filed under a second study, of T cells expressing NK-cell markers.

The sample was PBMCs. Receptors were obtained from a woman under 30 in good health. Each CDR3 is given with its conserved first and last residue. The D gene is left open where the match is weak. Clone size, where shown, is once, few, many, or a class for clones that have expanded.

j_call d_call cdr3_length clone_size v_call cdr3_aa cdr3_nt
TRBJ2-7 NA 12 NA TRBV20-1 CSASRAETEQYF TGCAGTGCTAGTAGGGCGGAGACCGAGCAGTACTTC
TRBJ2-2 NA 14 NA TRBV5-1 CASSLRWTNGELFF TGCGCCAGCAGCTTGCGCTGGACCAACGGGGAGCTGTTTTTT
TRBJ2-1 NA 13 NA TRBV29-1 CSVALGRASEQFF TGCAGCGTTGCTCTCGGCAGGGCCAGTGAGCAGTTCTTC
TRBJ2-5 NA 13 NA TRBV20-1 CSATYSVGETQYF TGCAGTGCGACGTATTCGGTAGGGGAGACCCAGTACTTC
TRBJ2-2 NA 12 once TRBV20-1 CSVQGGGGELFF TGCAGTGTTCAGGGGGGCGGCGGGGAGCTGTTTTTT
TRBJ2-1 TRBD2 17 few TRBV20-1 CSASGTRTLSSYNEQFF TGCAGTGCTAGTGGGACTAGGACACTAAGCTCCTACAATGAGCAGTTCTTC
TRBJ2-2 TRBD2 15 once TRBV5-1 CASRRGGPNTGELFF TGCGCCAGCAGACGCGGGGGGCCGAACACCGGGGAGCTGTTTTTT
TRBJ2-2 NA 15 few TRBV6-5 CASSYAAANTGELFF TGTGCCAGCAGTTACGCGGCAGCGAACACCGGGGAGCTGTTTTTT
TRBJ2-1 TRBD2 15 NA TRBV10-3 CAISQRLGEGNEQFF TGTGCCATCAGCCAACGACTGGGGGAGGGCAATGAGCAGTTCTTC
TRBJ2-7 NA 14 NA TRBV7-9 CASSSVDKDYEQYF TGTGCCAGCAGCTCAGTTGACAAAGACTACGAGCAGTACTTC
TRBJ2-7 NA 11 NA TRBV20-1 CSARYRDEQYF TGCAGTGCCAGATACAGGGACGAGCAGTACTTC
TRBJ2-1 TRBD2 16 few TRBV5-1 CASTWGLAGGLSEQFF TGCGCCAGCACCTGGGGACTAGCGGGGGGGCTGAGTGAGCAGTTCTTC
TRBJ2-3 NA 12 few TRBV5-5 CASSFQFDTQYF TGTGCCAGCAGCTTCCAGTTCGATACGCAGTATTTT
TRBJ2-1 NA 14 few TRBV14 CASSQAFLLSEQFF TGTGCCAGCAGCCAAGCCTTCCTGTTAAGTGAGCAGTTCTTC
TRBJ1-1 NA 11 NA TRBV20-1 CSAKVRDLAFF TGCAGTGCCAAAGTCCGTGACTTGGCTTTCTTT
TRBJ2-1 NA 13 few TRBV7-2 CASSFLPFGEQFF TGTGCCAGCAGCTTCCTCCCGTTTGGTGAGCAGTTCTTC
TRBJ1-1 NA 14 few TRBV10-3 CAISEKGGAPEAFF TGTGCCATCAGTGAGAAGGGCGGGGCCCCTGAAGCTTTCTTT
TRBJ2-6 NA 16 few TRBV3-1 CASSSLGLSGANVLTF TGTGCCAGCAGCTCACTCGGCTTGTCTGGGGCCAACGTCCTGACTTTC
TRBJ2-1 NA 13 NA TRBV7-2 CASSLPPYNEQFF TGTGCCAGCAGCTTACCCCCTTACAATGAGCAGTTCTTC
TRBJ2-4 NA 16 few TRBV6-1 CASSGRRVLAKNIQYF TGTGCCAGCAGTGGTCGCCGAGTTCTAGCCAAAAACATTCAGTACTTC
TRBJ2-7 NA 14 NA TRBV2 CASSGQAASYEQYF TGTGCCAGCAGTGGGCAGGCGGCATCCTACGAGCAGTACTTC
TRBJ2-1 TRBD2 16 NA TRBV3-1 CASSQGGLAGSNEQFF TGTGCCAGCAGCCAAGGCGGACTAGCGGGGTCCAATGAGCAGTTCTTC
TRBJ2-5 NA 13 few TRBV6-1 CASSGRFQETQYF TGTGCCAGCAGTGGACGTTTCCAAGAGACCCAGTACTTC
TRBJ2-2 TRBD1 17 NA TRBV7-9 CASSYFNRGQVTGELFF TGTGCCAGCAGTTACTTTAACAGGGGGCAAGTCACCGGGGAGCTGTTTTTT
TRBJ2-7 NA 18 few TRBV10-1 CASFLTRGNFYSTCEQYF TGCGCCAGCTTTCTTACGAGGGGAAACTTCTACTCCACCTGCGAGCAGTACTTC
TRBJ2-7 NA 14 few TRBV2 CASNPEGGGLEQYF TGTGCCAGCAACCCCGAGGGGGGGGGCCTGGAGCAGTACTTC
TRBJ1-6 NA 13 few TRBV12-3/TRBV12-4 CASSWAYNSPLHF TGTGCCAGCAGTTGGGCCTATAATTCACCCCTCCACTTT
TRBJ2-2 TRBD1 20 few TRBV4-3 CASSQGSGQGAWGPTGELFF TGCGCCAGCAGCCAAGGGTCCGGACAGGGGGCGTGGGGTCCCACCGGGGAGCTGTTTTTT
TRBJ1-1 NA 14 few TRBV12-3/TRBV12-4 CASTRREMNTEAFF TGTGCCAGCACCAGACGGGAAATGAACACTGAAGCTTTCTTT
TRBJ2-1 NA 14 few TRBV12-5 CASGLVGRGHEQFF TGTGCTAGTGGTTTGGTAGGGCGGGGCCATGAGCAGTTCTTC
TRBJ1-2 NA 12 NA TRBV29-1 CSVEPQGVGYTF TGCAGCGTTGAACCACAGGGTGTTGGCTACACCTTC
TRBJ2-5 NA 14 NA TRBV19 CASSPPATGETQYF TGTGCCAGTAGTCCTCCAGCGACAGGAGAGACCCAGTACTTC
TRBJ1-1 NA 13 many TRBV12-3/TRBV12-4 CASSFSGNTEAFF TGTGCCAGCAGTTTCTCAGGGAACACTGAAGCTTTCTTT
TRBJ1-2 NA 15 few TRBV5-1 CASSHDRSLSYGYTF TGCGCCAGCAGTCACGACAGGTCTCTGAGCTATGGCTACACCTTC
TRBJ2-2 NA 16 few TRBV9 CASSFLLGANTGELFF TGTGCCAGCAGCTTCTTACTAGGCGCGAACACCGGGGAGCTGTTTTTT
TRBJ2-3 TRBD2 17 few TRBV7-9 CASISSVRGRATDTQYF TGTGCCAGCATATCCTCTGTACGAGGGAGGGCGACAGATACGCAGTATTTT
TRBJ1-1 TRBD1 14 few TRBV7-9 CASRPDRENTEAFF TGTGCCAGCAGACCAGACAGGGAGAACACTGAAGCTTTCTTT
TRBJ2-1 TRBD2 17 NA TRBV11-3 CASSKGGGTSGYNEQFF TGTGCCAGCAGCAAAGGAGGGGGGACTAGCGGCTACAATGAGCAGTTCTTC
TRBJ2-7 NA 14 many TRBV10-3 CAISESMATYEQYF TGTGCCATCAGTGAGTCGATGGCTACCTACGAGCAGTACTTC
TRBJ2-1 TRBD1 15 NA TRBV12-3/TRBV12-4 CASSLRDREFNEQFF TGTGCCAGCAGTTTAAGGGACAGGGAGTTTAATGAGCAGTTCTTC
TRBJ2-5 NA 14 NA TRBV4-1 CASSQGEYGETQYF TGCGCCAGCAGCCAAGGGGAATACGGGGAGACCCAGTACTTC
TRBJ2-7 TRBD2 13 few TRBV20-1 CSVTSGRPYEQYF TGCAGTGTCACTAGCGGGAGGCCTTACGAGCAGTACTTC
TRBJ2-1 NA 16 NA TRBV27 CASSLLQGFNYNEQFF TGTGCCAGCAGTTTATTGCAGGGGTTTAACTACAATGAGCAGTTCTTC
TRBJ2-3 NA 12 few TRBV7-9 CASRTGGDTQYF TGTGCCAGCAGAACCGGAGGGGATACGCAGTATTTT